This T cell receptor (beta chain) was recovered during a study of CD8+ T cells in alopecia areata (dated by TCRdb to the late 2010s). Regarding the study in general: The treated patients took part in an open-label pilot trial in which moderate-to-severe alopecia areata was treated with oral tofacitinib at 5 to 10 mg twice daily. RNA came from the PAXgene miRNA kit for fixed scalp, the miRNeasy kit for PBMCs, and the RNeasy kit for mouse skin. In humans, TCRbeta sequencing was performed on scalp tissue and on sorted CD4+ and CD8+ peripheral blood T cells from healthy controls and from patients with patchy or totalis/universalis alopecia areata. Clonality in the scalp was compared among normal scalp (n=4), patchy alopecia areata scalp (n=8), and alopecia totalis/universalis scalp (n=8). For the treated patients, the SALT score, which quantifies what percentage of scalp surface area is affected, served as the measure of disease severity. High-throughput TCRbeta sequencing was used to examine T cell clonal expansion in alopecia areata in both the C3H/HeJ mouse model and human patients. Amplification of TCRbeta CDR3 regions was done by immunoSEQ multiplex PCR using 35 Vbeta forward primers and 13 Jbeta reverse primers. Patients stayed on tofacitinib for 6 to 18 months and then had 6 months of follow-up off drug so that delayed response and recurrence could be assessed. Biopsies were taken from tofacitinib-treated patients at baseline and at 4 and 24 weeks of treatment, and a later scalp biopsy was taken in several of the tofacitinib-treated patients.

After removal of 4 bases from V and 1 base from J, the junction retains 2 bases not matched to a gene. The germline V gene supplies CDR1 SQVTM and CDR2 ANQGSEA. The CDR3 numbers 13 residues from cysteine through phenylalanine. Solely the CDR3 DNA is kept, with 39 bases framed from the first base. Per the publication, the time point label means: 24 weeks on oral tofacitinib. Interpreted using the paper, the treatment or condition label stands for: oral pan-JAK inhibitor, 5-10 mg twice daily. From alopecia areata patients, peripheral blood was collected along with lesional scalp punch biopsies. PBMCs were separated by density centrifugation and stained for CD3, CD4 and CD8, after which CD4+ and CD8+ T cells were sorted on a FACSAria. Library preparation was by the immunoSEQ multiplex PCR assay. To provide template for TCR sequencing, every sample had RNA extracted and reverse transcribed into cDNA. First-strand cDNA was synthesized with SuperScript III using a 2:1 mix of oligo-dT and random hexamers. A synthetic immune receptor repertoire was used to gauge amplification bias, and whatever bias remained was removed computationally. As for the authors' bioinformatics: Raw reads were preprocessed to remove errors, and CDR3 was defined according to IMGT conventions as the region from the conserved cysteine to phenylalanine. To get clonality, Shannon entropy was normalized by log2 of the number of productive unique TCRs and the result was subtracted from 1. Scalp TCRbeta sequences were cross-referenced with sorted blood CD4 and CD8 repertoires so that the CD4 or CD8 identity of scalp clones could be inferred. The clones in this table, taken by TCRdb from immuneACCESS, are in-frame only. Not every clone is retained; where verified, under half of the shortfall comes from an unresolved V gene, and the cause of the rest is unknown. V and J calls and clone size are given by that table; D and trimming were obtained from the DNA. Here the sample has about 190,000 clones; roughly 60% occur a single time. About 0.94% of the sample goes to the ten largest clones.

With respect to this clone: This clone's antigen is unknown. Qualities for individual bases were not recorded, and no much larger clone is one base off. This same CDR3 is encoded by further DNA sequences in the sample.

What the work shows at the level of the full study, not this receptor alone: Because the treated cohort was small and had just a single nonresponder, larger studies are needed to establish links between baseline CD8+ expansion and response. Many expanded lesional clones were found to persist in scalp and blood during tofacitinib treatment, and relapse after treatment cessation may be partly explained by this persistence. Lesional scalp, especially in alopecia totalis/universalis, showed higher clonality and more expanded CD8+ clones than normal scalp, suggesting antigenic drive. TCR sequences shared between patients were less clear than in mice, possibly partly because of HLA diversity in the patient population. Resident alphabeta T cells in normal human skin are also sequenced, complicating scalp TCR repertoire analysis, unlike mouse skin dominated by gammadelta T cells. Scalp clonality and the number of expanded CD8+ clones among the top 100 scalp clones were significantly decreased by tofacitinib.

The receptor was derived from a human donor with alopecia areata. The V and J segments used are TRBV29-1 and TRBJ1-1, and TRBD1 matches 8 of the central bases. Sequencing used CD4+ T cells sorted from blood, obtained at week 24, from a patient treated with tofacitinib. The DNA sequence is TGCAGCGTTGGACAGGGGTCGAACACTGAAGCTTTCTTT. It translates to CSVGQGSNTEAFF.